A selection of T cell receptor beta chains follows, all from one sample in a study of blood T cells in healthy people across ages. MiXCR, run by TCRdb on the 5' RACE reads, gives a single entry per CDR3 protein. The sample shows 1 million or so distinct CDR3 sequences, more than 40% of them seen only once. Material: blood. These receptors were taken from an older woman in good health. CDR3s include the opening cysteine and the closing phenylalanine or tryptophan. D genes are given only for firm matches. Clone size is shown for a subset of rows, as once, few, many or a class of expanded clone.

J	size	V	D	CDR3	DNA
TRBJ1-4	-	TRBV4-2	-	CASSQENIVTARLGEKLFF	TGTGCCAGCAGCCAAGAGAATATCGTCACAGCCCGATTGGGTGAAAAACTGTTTTTT
TRBJ2-2	few	TRBV11-1	TRBD1	CASSGRTGGSGTGELFF	TGTGCCAGCAGCGGCCGAACAGGGGGCTCTGGCACCGGGGAGCTGTTTTTT
TRBJ2-1	once	TRBV2	TRBD1	CASSERGQAAGNEQFF	TGTGCCAGCAGCGAAAGGGGACAGGCAGCCGGCAATGAGCAGTTCTTC
TRBJ2-7	few	TRBV27	-	CASSEGGEYEQYF	TGTGCCAGCAGTGAAGGGGGAGAGTACGAGCAGTACTTC
TRBJ1-2	few	TRBV5-1	-	CASSRDRNGYTF	TGCGCCAGCAGCAGAGACAGGAATGGCTACACCTTC
TRBJ1-6	-	TRBV7-2	TRBD1	CASSPRTGDSPLHF	TGTGCCAGCAGCCCCAGGACAGGGGATTCACCCCTCCACTTT
TRBJ1-2	few	TRBV10-2	-	CASKEGNYGYTF	TGCGCCAGCAAGGAGGGGAACTATGGCTACACCTTC
TRBJ1-1	few	TRBV4-1	-	CASSQESGGGVNTEAFF	TGCGCCAGCAGCCAAGAATCAGGAGGGGGGGTGAACACTGAAGCTTTCTTT
TRBJ2-2	once	TRBV15	-	CATSPGFNTGELSF	TGTGCCACCAGCCCCGGGTTTAACACCGGGGAGCTGTCTTTT
TRBJ2-7	few	TRBV29-1	-	CSVELLGVTYEQYF	TGCAGCGTTGAACTTCTCGGTGTAACCTACGAGCAGTACTTC
TRBJ2-5	-	TRBV7-8	TRBD2	CASSFTSGLQETQYF	TGTGCCAGCAGCTTCACTAGCGGACTGCAAGAGACCCAGTACTTC
TRBJ2-3	few	TRBV23-1	TRBD2	CASSLRDTDLTSGPTDTQYF	TGCGCCAGCAGTCTCCGGGACACAGATTTGACTAGCGGCCCCACAGATACGCAGTATTTT
TRBJ1-6	-	TRBV15	-	CATSRGKGSPLHF	TGTGCCACCAGCAGAGGCAAGGGGTCACCCCTCCACTTT
TRBJ2-3	-	TRBV10-3	TRBD2	CAGQAGSTDTQYF	TGTGCCGGACAAGCGGGGAGCACAGATACGCAGTATTTT
TRBJ2-7	-	TRBV5-4	-	CASSFVGSGYEQYF	TGTGCCAGCAGCTTCGTTGGTAGCGGCTACGAGCAGTACTTC
TRBJ2-5	-	TRBV20-1	-	CSPEGGQARETQYF	TGCAGTCCGGAAGGCGGCCAGGCTCGAGAGACCCAGTACTTC
TRBJ2-1	-	TRBV28	TRBD2	CASSPPLAEHNNEQFF	TGTGCCAGTAGTCCGCCCCTAGCGGAGCATAACAATGAGCAGTTCTTC
TRBJ1-2	-	TRBV6-5	-	CASNEGPNYGYTF	TGTGCCAGCAACGAGGGACCAAACTATGGCTACACCTTC
TRBJ2-5	-	TRBV6-5	TRBD2	CASRKGPSGRGNEQYF	TGTGCCAGCCGCAAGGGCCCTAGCGGGAGGGGGAATGAGCAGTACTTC
TRBJ1-2	few	TRBV27	-	CASSLYGPQGGYGYTF	TGTGCCAGCAGTTTATATGGGCCTCAAGGAGGCTATGGCTACACCTTC
TRBJ1-6	-	TRBV14	-	CASSQVISSYNSPLHF	TGTGCCAGCAGCCAAGTTATCAGCTCCTATAATTCACCCCTCCACTTT
TRBJ2-1	-	TRBV28	-	CASSLTVGNEQFF	TGTGCCAGCAGTTTAACCGTGGGGAATGAGCAGTTCTTC
TRBJ2-6	-	TRBV28	TRBD1	CASSPPGQKESGANVLTF	TGTGCCAGCAGTCCCCCGGGACAGAAAGAATCTGGGGCCAACGTCCTGACTTTC
TRBJ2-3	once	TRBV12-3/TRBV12-4	-	CASSLTRLVGGSGTDTQYF	TGTGCCAGCAGTTTAACGAGACTAGTGGGAGGATCGGGCACAGATACGCAGTATTTT
TRBJ2-5	-	TRBV20-1	-	CSAREVGTWETQYF	TGCAGTGCTAGAGAGGTCGGGACTTGGGAGACCCAGTACTTC
TRBJ2-1	-	TRBV3-1	-	CASTTSAGAYNEQFF	TGTGCCAGCACAACAAGTGCCGGAGCCTACAATGAGCAGTTCTTC
TRBJ1-2	-	TRBV28	-	CASSFTQPYGYTF	TGTGCCAGCAGTTTTACACAACCCTATGGCTACACCTTC
TRBJ2-1	few	TRBV5-4	-	CASSRESLNEQFF	TGTGCCAGCAGTCGGGAATCCCTCAATGAGCAGTTCTTC
TRBJ1-6	few	TRBV27	-	CASSLEYNSPLHF	TGTGCCAGCAGTTTAGAATATAATTCACCCCTCCACTTT
TRBJ2-7	few	TRBV5-1	TRBD2	CASSFPGGNPYEQYF	TGCGCCAGCAGCTTCCCGGGAGGGAACCCCTACGAGCAGTACTTC
TRBJ2-1	-	TRBV19	-	CASNRGGSSNEQFF	TGTGCCAGTAATAGAGGAGGTTCATCCAATGAGCAGTTCTTC
TRBJ1-2	-	TRBV13	-	CASSFRTALANYGYTF	TGTGCCAGCAGCTTCCGGACAGCCCTTGCTAACTATGGCTACACCTTC
TRBJ2-7	few	TRBV9	TRBD1	CASSVEAQGFNEQYF	TGTGCCAGCAGCGTAGAAGCACAGGGGTTCAACGAGCAGTACTTC
TRBJ2-1	-	TRBV10-1	TRBD2	CASSESGRTDEQFF	TGCGCCAGCAGTGAGAGCGGGAGGACGGATGAGCAGTTCTTC
TRBJ2-6	few	TRBV5-1	-	CASTLTGQRSGANVLTF	TGCGCCAGCACCTTGACAGGCCAACGCTCTGGGGCCAACGTCCTGACTTTC
TRBJ2-7	-	TRBV29-1	-	CSVAGVGEQYF	TGCAGCGTTGCAGGGGTTGGCGAGCAGTACTTC
TRBJ2-1	-	TRBV5-1	TRBD1	CASSRGTGATTYNEQFF	TGCGCCAGCAGCAGGGGAACAGGGGCGACCACCTACAATGAGCAGTTCTTC
TRBJ2-1	few	TRBV20-1	TRBD1	CSAKDGTVLDEQFF	TGCAGTGCTAAAGACGGGACAGTTTTAGATGAGCAGTTCTTC
TRBJ2-4	few	TRBV7-3	-	CASSLGARNIQYF	TGTGCCAGCAGTCTTGGGGCTAGAAACATTCAGTACTTC
TRBJ1-5	few	TRBV29-1	-	CSVLDRPGDQPQHF	TGCAGCGTCCTCGACAGGCCAGGGGATCAGCCCCAGCATTTT
TRBJ2-3	many	TRBV6-6	-	CASSYFPDTQYF	TGTGCCAGCAGTTATTTTCCAGATACGCAGTATTTT
TRBJ2-1	-	TRBV29-1	TRBD2	CSVEGGSTSGVGNERFF	TGCAGCGTTGAAGGGGGCAGTACTAGCGGCGTGGGGAATGAGCGGTTCTTC
TRBJ2-1	many	TRBV28	TRBD2	CASSFAPLLAGGVYNEQFF	TGTGCCAGCAGTTTCGCCCCCCTACTAGCGGGAGGGGTCTACAATGAGCAGTTCTTC
TRBJ2-7	-	TRBV27	-	CASRSDAEPYEQYF	TGTGCCTCTCGCTCCGACGCAGAACCCTACGAGCAGTACTTC